The 31 T cell receptor beta chains in this list originate from one sample, sequenced in a study of PD-L1 blockade in urothelial cancer (dated by TCRdb to the late 2010s). According to the study, the label for this sample's time point signals: peripheral blood 6 weeks after treatment start. Library preparation employed the immunoSEQ multiplex PCR assay. What TCRdb holds here is the immuneACCESS table cut down to in-frame rearrangements. Part of the clones is not present; checked against another copy, under half of the missing clones reflect an unresolved V gene, and the others are unexplained. This sample lists about 120,000 clones; about 82% were detected once. The ten most abundant clones make up 2.4% of the sample. The sequencing here drew on PBMCs, taken around atezolizumab (anti-PD-L1) treatment. The receptors here all came from a man aged 45-60 years with urothelial cancer.

V gene TRBV28 combines with J gene TRBJ1-1; the D is unclear. The V end was cut by 8 bases, the J end by 5 bases, with 9 bases between. CDR1 and CDR2 from the germline V gene are MDHEN and SYDVKM. The CDR3 has 11 residues. Here the CDR3 DNA reads TGTGCCAGCGTCTGGGAGACTGAAGCTTTCTTT. Translating gives CASVWETEAFF.

This sequence joins TRBV28 and TRBJ1-2; weak D call: TRBD1 (6 bases). The CDR3 loop spans 13 amino acids. Germline values: CDR1 MDHEN, CDR2 SYDVKM. V was pared by 5 bases and J by 8 bases, with 15 bases between. CDR3 loop: CASSLTGLVGYTF. CDR3 sequence (DNA): TGTGCCAGCAGTCTTACAGGGCTAGTCGGCTACACCTTC.

V is TRBV7-3 and J is TRBJ2-1; TRBD1 matches 10 bases. The germline CDR1 and CDR2 sequences are SGHTA and FQGTGA. V lost 2 bases, J lost 0 bases, and 1 base stayed unmatched. The CDR3 spans 16 residues. The CDR3 here is CASSLRDRGSYNEQFF. In DNA form, the CDR3 reads TGTGCCAGCAGCTTACGGGACAGGGGCTCCTACAATGAGCAGTTCTTC.

V gene TRBV7-9 combines with J gene TRBJ2-3; tentatively, D is TRBD2 (5 bases). From germline, CDR1 is SEHNR and CDR2 FQNEAQ (reference sequence). The CDR3 is 16 amino acids. V shed 4 bases and J shed 0 bases, with 14 bases lying between them. The CDR3 bases are TGTGCCAGCAGCTCCAGAGACTACTCAAGCACAGATACGCAGTATTTT. Translation: CASSSRDYSSTDTQYF.

The CDR3 sequence is CASTERVGEQYF. For the CDR3, the DNA is TGTGCCAGCACCGAGAGAGTTGGCGAGCAGTACTTC. This chain uses TRBV5-6 with TRBJ2-7; D is unclear. V was shortened by 6 bases and J by 6 bases, with 13 bases between the two germline ends. The CDR3 loop spans 12 amino acids. Germline CDR1 SGHDT, CDR2 YYEEEE. Full variable domain (missing parts from reference TRBV5-6 and TRBJ2-7): DAGVTQSPTHLIKTRGQQVTLRCSPKSGHDTVSWYQQALGQGPQFIFQYYEEEERQRGNFPDRFSGHQFPNYSSELNVNALLLGDSALYLCASTERVGEQYFGPGTRLTVT.

This clone was counted once. J is TRBJ1-5 and V is TRBV28; weak D call: TRBD1 (6 bases). The ends were cut back, 5 bases at V and 3 bases at J, with 14 bases in the middle. The germline V gene encodes CDR1 MDHEN and CDR2 SYDVKM. The CDR3 runs to 15 residues. CDR3: CASSLQDSFNQPQHF. The CDR3 DNA is TGTGCCAGCAGTCTCCAGGACAGTTTCAATCAGCCCCAGCATTTT. Using reference TRBV28 and TRBJ1-5 for the parts outside the CDR3, the full variable domain is DVKVTQSSRYLVKRTGEKVFLECVQDMDHENMFWYRQDPGLGLRLIYFSYDVKMKEKGDIPEGYSVSREKKERFSLILESASTNQTSMYLCASSLQDSFNQPQHFGDGTRLSIL.

The sample holds one count of this clone. The chain employs TRBV10-3 and TRBJ2-3; 12 nucleotides align to TRBD1. CDR1 and CDR2 from the germline V gene are ENHRY and SYGVKD. There are 15 residues in the CDR3. The ends lost 9 bases at V and 3 bases at J; junction bases unmatched: 7. The CDR3 loop reads CAIGTGGHRTDTQYF. DNA of the CDR3: TGTGCCATTGGGACAGGGGGCCACCGTACAGATACGCAGTATTTT.

This chain joins TRBV4-2 and TRBJ2-3; D gene unclear. Per the germline V gene, CDR1 is LGHNA and CDR2 is YNFKEQ. This CDR3 is built from 15 residues. Trimming took off 0 bases at V and 1 base at J, with 8 bases between the two ends. The DNA for the CDR3 is TGTGCCAGCAGCCAAGATCTTCGGGGCACAGATACGCAGTATTTT. Encoded protein: CASSQDLRGTDTQYF.

The V and J genes are TRBV30 and TRBJ2-1; perhaps TRBD1 as D (6 bases). V lost 0 bases and J 7 bases, leaving 13 bases between the germline ends. Germline V gene sequence: CDR1 GTSNPN, CDR2 SVGIG (reference sequence). The CDR3 extends over 14 amino acids. The CDR3 reads CAWSVRRGMNEQFF. The DNA of the CDR3 is TGTGCCTGGAGTGTACGTAGGGGGATGAATGAGCAGTTCTTC.

The rearrangement uses TRBV27 and TRBJ2-7; TRBD2 matches at 7 bases. CDR1 MNHEY and CDR2 SMNVEV come from the germline V gene (reference sequence). V dropped 6 bases and J dropped 2; count of bases not matched to a gene: 4. CDR3 length equals 13 residues. For the CDR3, the DNA is TGTGCCAGCAGACCTAGCGGTACCTACGAGCAGTACTTC. Amino acids: CASRPSGTYEQYF.

The CDR3 loop reads CASSSPATGFHEQYF. CDR3 nucleotides: TGTGCCAGCAGTAGCCCCGCGACAGGGTTCCACGAGCAGTACTTC. J is TRBJ2-7 and V is TRBV28, with TRBD1 matching 7 bases. Germline V CDR1 and CDR2: MDHEN, SYDVKM. The CDR3 sequence is 15 residues long. The trim removed 5 bases at V and 5 bases at J, leaving 12 bases unmatched. The full variable domain, with the rest looked up from reference TRBV28 and TRBJ2-7, is DVKVTQSSRYLVKRTGEKVFLECVQDMDHENMFWYRQDPGLGLRLIYFSYDVKMKEKGDIPEGYSVSREKKERFSLILESASTNQTSMYLCASSSPATGFHEQYFGPGTRLTVT.

The chain recombines TRBV28 with TRBJ1-5; D is uncertain. Trimming shortened V by 8 bases and J by 0 bases, and 11 bases separated the two germline ends. The CDR3 is made up of 14 amino acids. Per germline, CDR1 MDHEN and CDR2 SYDVKM. The DNA of the CDR3 is TGTGCCAGCGCCGCCCCCGGTAGCAATCAGCCCCAGCATTTT. Its translation is CASAAPGSNQPQHF.

The chain has TRBV7-8 and TRBJ2-5; 7 bases match TRBD2. CDR1 is SGHVS and CDR2 is FQNEAQ in the germline V gene. The CDR3 loop spans 16 amino acids. J was trimmed by 4 bases and V by 3 bases; bases with no gene match: 11. DNA of the CDR3: TGTGCCAGCAGCTTTAGTCGGAAGTGGGAGGGAGAGACCCAGTACTTC. Translating gives CASSFSRKWEGETQYF.

This clone was detected many times. This chain connects TRBV9 to TRBJ2-1, with D perhaps TRBD2 (6 bases). The CDR3 totals 14 residues. In germline, CDR1 is SGDLS, CDR2 YYNGEE. Between the trimmed V and J ends, which lost 1 base and 5 bases, there was a span of 10 bases. This chain's CDR3 is CASSVSGLNNEQFF. The CDR3, as DNA: TGTGCCAGCAGCGTAAGCGGACTAAACAATGAGCAGTTCTTC. The complete variable domain, with remaining parts taken from reference TRBV9 and TRBJ2-1, reads DSGVTQTPKHLITATGQRVTLRCSPRSGDLSVYWYQQSLDQGLQFLIQYYNGEERAKGNILERFSAQQFPDLHSELNLSSLELGDSALYFCASSVSGLNNEQFFGPGTRLTVL.

As for this clone: The same CDR3 arises from other DNA sequences in this sample as well. V usage is TRBV14 and J usage is TRBJ1-1; no firm D call. The CDR3 loop spans 13 amino acids. Germline CDR1 and CDR2: SGHDN and FVKESK. Trimming removed 4 bases from V and 5 bases from J, with 11 bases in between. The CDR3 sequence: CASSLGRRTEAFF. CDR3 bases: TGTGCCAGCAGCCTGGGGAGAAGGACTGAAGCTTTCTTT. The variable domain in full, completed from reference TRBV14 and TRBJ1-1, reads EAGVTQFPSHSVIEKGQTVTLRCDPISGHDNLYWYRRVMGKEIKFLLHFVKESKQDESGMPNNRFLAERTGGTYSTLKVQPAELEDSGVYFCASSLGRRTEAFFGQGTRLTVV.

V is TRBV10-3 and J is TRBJ1-2; the D is unclear. This CDR3 is 14 amino acids long. Looked up from germline, CDR1 is ENHRY and CDR2 is SYGVKD. Trimming shortened V by 0 bases and J by 8 bases, and 13 bases separated the two germline ends. This CDR3 is CAISESTGLGGYTF. CDR3 in DNA: TGTGCCATCAGTGAGTCGACGGGGTTAGGAGGCTACACCTTC.

This clone showed up just once. The V gene is TRBV6-5, the J gene TRBJ2-7; 8 bases are shared with TRBD2. Looked up from germline, CDR1 is MNHEY and CDR2 is SVGAGI. This CDR3 has 14 amino acids. V shed 5 bases and J 6 bases; nucleotides not matched to a gene: 9. As DNA, the CDR3 is TGTGCCAGCAGTAGAGCTAGCGGGTCCCGCGAGCAGTACTTC. Its translation is CASSRASGSREQYF.

The V call is TRBV19, the J call TRBJ1-3; no clear D gene. Germline V gives CDR1 LNHDA, CDR2 SQIVND (reference sequence). V was pared by 6 bases and J by 7 bases, with 10 bases between. The CDR3 contains 12 residues. The CDR3 nucleotides are TGTGCCAGTAGCCTCATCCGGAACACCATATATTTT. Amino acids: CASSLIRNTIYF. Drawing the rest from reference TRBV19 and TRBJ1-3, the complete variable domain is DGGITQSPKYLFRKEGQNVTLSCEQNLNHDAMYWYRQDPGQGLRLIYYSQIVNDFQKGDIAEGYSVSREKKESFPLTVTSAQKNPTAFYLCASSLIRNTIYFGEGSWLTVV.

J is TRBJ2-5 and V is TRBV11-2, with D possibly being TRBD1 (5 bases). Per the germline V gene, CDR1 is SGHAT and CDR2 is FQNNGV. The CDR3 loop spans 16 amino acids. Trimming pared 3 bases from V and 0 bases from J, leaving 14 bases between. CDR3 DNA: TGTGCCAGCAGCTTGGGAAGGGGCGGATACCAAGAGACCCAGTACTTC. It specifies CASSLGRGGYQETQYF.

The table lists this clone with a count of one. This sequence joins TRBV7-2 and TRBJ2-7; D possibly corresponds to TRBD1 (6 bases). V was pared by 5 bases and J by 2 bases, with 16 bases between. CDR1 is SGHTA and CDR2 is FQGNSA in the germline V gene. The length of the CDR3 is 15 residues. This CDR3 reads CASSARTAGPYEQYF. The CDR3, as DNA: TGTGCCAGCAGCGCCCGGACAGCCGGGCCCTACGAGCAGTACTTC.

This chain joins TRBV27 and TRBJ2-2; D is possibly TRBD1 (5 bases). The CDR3 extends over 16 amino acids. Germline loops: CDR1 MNHEY, CDR2 SMNVEV (reference sequence). V shed 2 bases and J shed 4 bases, with 14 bases lying between them. CDR3 loop: CASSLMGRVVTGELFF. The CDR3 region has the DNA TGTGCCAGCAGTTTAATGGGCAGGGTGGTCACCGGGGAGCTGTTTTTT.

The chain has TRBV5-1 and TRBJ2-1; possible D gene TRBD2, 6 bases. Trimming cost V 6 bases and J 0 bases, with 10 bases left between them. The germline gives CDR1 SGHRS, CDR2 YFSETQ. The CDR3 spans 14 residues. The CDR3 loop is CASKEGSSYNEQFF. As DNA, the CDR3 is TGCGCCAGCAAGGAGGGGAGCTCCTACAATGAGCAGTTCTTC. The entire variable domain, with the rest obtained from reference TRBV5-1 and TRBJ2-1, is as follows: KAGVTQTPRYLIKTRGQQVTLSCSPISGHRSVSWYQQTPGQGLQFLFEYFSETQRNKGNFPGRFSGRQFSNSRSEMNVSTLELGDSALYLCASKEGSSYNEQFFGPGTRLTVL.

This chain links TRBV6-4 with TRBJ2-7, with D tentatively TRBD1 (5 bases). Per the germline V gene, CDR1 is MRHNA and CDR2 is SNTAGT. V was pared by 4 bases and J by 6 bases, with 7 bases between. The CDR3 loop spans 11 amino acids. For the CDR3, the DNA is TGTGCCAGCAGTGGACAGCTCGAGCAGTACTTC. It specifies CASSGQLEQYF.

This clone was detected only a few times. The chain carries TRBV7-9 and TRBJ1-3; D unclear. V was cut by 5 bases and J by 7 bases, with 12 bases left in between. Per germline, CDR1 SEHNR and CDR2 FQNEAQ (reference sequence). The CDR3 is made up of 13 amino acids. CDR3: CASSPRRRNTIYF. The CDR3 nucleotides read TGTGCCAGCAGCCCGAGGCGTAGGAACACCATATATTTT. The full variable domain, its missing parts supplied by reference TRBV7-9 and TRBJ1-3, is DTGVSQNPRHKITKRGQNVTFRCDPISEHNRLYWYRQTLGQGPEFLTYFQNEAQLEKSRLLSDRFSAERPKGSFSTLEIQRTEQGDSAMYLCASSPRRRNTIYFGEGSWLTVV.

The chain couples TRBV5-4 to TRBJ1-1; 7 bases match TRBD1. This CDR3 spans 13 amino acids. Losses at the gene ends were 2 bases for V and 6 bases for J; bases not matched to a gene: 4. Germline-derived CDR1 and CDR2 are SGHNT and YYREEE (reference sequence). This CDR3 is CASSFPQGAEAFF. CDR3 bases: TGTGCCAGCAGCTTCCCTCAGGGGGCTGAAGCTTTCTTT.

The chain recombines TRBV5-1 with TRBJ2-3; 11 bases match TRBD2. CDR3 size: 15 residues. Germline V gene sequence: CDR1 SGHRS, CDR2 YFSETQ. V shed 4 bases and J 4 bases; nucleotides not matched to a gene: 5. CDR3 loop: CASSPAGLAADTQYF. The DNA for the CDR3 is TGCGCCAGCAGCCCGGCGGGACTAGCGGCAGATACGCAGTATTTT.

This clone was seen only once. This chain connects TRBV6-6 to TRBJ2-2, with 11 bases that match TRBD2. The length of the CDR3 is 16 residues. Looked up from germline, CDR1 is MNHNY and CDR2 is SVGAGI (reference sequence). The J segment lost 5 bases and the V segment lost 2 bases, leaving 4 bases of the junction unmatched. The CDR3 protein is CASSYPGTSGTGELFF. In nucleotides, the CDR3 is TGTGCCAGCAGTTACCCCGGGACTAGCGGTACCGGGGAGCTGTTTTTT.

J is TRBJ2-7 and V is TRBV7-9; TRBD1 agrees at 11 bases. From germline, CDR1 is SEHNR and CDR2 FQNEAQ (reference sequence). The CDR3 totals 14 residues. After removal of 5 bases from V and 5 bases from J, the junction contained 5 bases not matched to a gene. This CDR3 reads CASSPGTGGDEQYF. Here the CDR3 DNA reads TGTGCCAGCAGCCCAGGGACAGGGGGGGACGAGCAGTACTTC.

The rearrangement joins TRBV4-2 to TRBJ2-1; D is perhaps TRBD2 (5 bases). Germline V gives CDR1 LGHNA, CDR2 YNFKEQ. This CDR3 region has 16 residues. V lost 0 bases and J 3 bases, leaving 12 bases between the germline ends. CDR3 in DNA: TGTGCCAGCAGCCAAGATCTGAGCGGCCTCTACAATGAGCAGTTCTTC. Amino acid sequence: CASSQDLSGLYNEQFF.

The genes are TRBV7-8 and TRBJ1-5; 8 nucleotides agree with TRBD1. CDR3 size: 16 residues. Germline V gene data show CDR1 as SGHVS and CDR2 as FQNEAQ. The V gene end was trimmed by 4 bases and the J gene end by 7 bases; junction bases not matched to a gene: 12. CDR3: CASSYGPQGARQPQHF. The DNA of the CDR3 is TGTGCCAGCAGCTACGGCCCTCAGGGGGCACGGCAGCCCCAGCATTTT.

The gene calls are TRBV19 and TRBJ1-2; 7 nucleotides line up with TRBD1. With 6 bases clipped from V and 8 bases from J, the junction kept 15 bases outside the gene matches. Germline V gives CDR1 LNHDA, CDR2 SQIVND (reference sequence). CDR3 length equals 15 residues. In nucleotides, the CDR3 is TGTGCCAGTAGGACAAAGTCAACAGGGGATTCGGGCTACACCTTC. This translates into CASRTKSTGDSGYTF.